Listed below are T cell receptor beta chains from one sample, sequenced in a study of graft-versus-host responses after intestinal transplantation. Some clones are missing from TCRdb's copy, which holds only in-frame ones; the method was immunoSEQ multiplex PCR. The sample has roughly 56,000 clones; 91% are singletons. Here the sequenced sample was PBMCs, taken approximately four months after intestinal transplantation. These receptors were obtained from a human patient who received an intestinal transplant, so some T cells may come from the graft donor. The CDR3 runs from the conserved cysteine through the conserved F or W.

>12|TRBJ2-7|TRBV13
CASSLGHHEQYF
>13|TRBJ2-7|TRBV19
CASSLRGWNEQYF
>14|TRBJ2-5|TRBV4-1
CASSQDTGTETQYF
>15|TRBJ1-1|TRBV28
CASSLPRTGNTEAFF
>16|TRBJ2-1|TRBV5-6
CASSLPSGGVRGEQFF
>13|TRBJ1-2|TRBV7-2
CASSLASSYGYTF
>13|TRBJ1-4|TRBV2
CASTPGLNEKLFF
>13|TRBJ2-1|TRBV21-1
CASSKGGTDEQFF
>11|TRBJ2-1|TRBV27
CASSLLNEQFF
>14|TRBJ2-3|TRBV5-1
CASSLDRGTDTQYF
>15|TRBJ2-5|TRBV19
CASSLRDTRQETQYF
>16|TRBJ2-1|TRBV2
CASSEVRASSYNEQFF
>12|TRBJ2-1|TRBV7-7
CAIETAYNEQFF
>15|TRBJ2-7|TRBV15
CATSPRRESSYEQYF
>13|TRBJ2-3|TRBV27
CARWGKDTDTQYF
>14|TRBJ1-2|TRBV5-1
CASSLEGQAYGYTF
>14|TRBJ2-3|TRBV21-1
CASSKVGGTDTQYF
>17|TRBJ1-1|TRBV7-8
CASSPRTGTGLGTEAFF
>13|TRBJ1-2|TRBV18
CASSQDSPYGYTF
>15|TRBJ2-7|TRBV27
CASSFPTSGRYEQYF
>15|TRBJ2-3|TRBV5-4
CASSERLAAIDTQYF
>14|TRBJ1-1|TRBV11-2
CASSSQGAATEAFF
>16|TRBJ1-3|TRBV18
CASSPTGDVSGNTIYF
>13|TRBJ2-2|TRBV6-5
CATRQGPTGELFF
>19|TRBJ1-5|TRBV28
CASSLPSESSVGQNQPQHF
>13|TRBJ2-3|TRBV28
CASSQWEEDTQYF
>16|TRBJ2-7|TRBV7-8
CASSLVISVTLGEQYF
>15|TRBJ1-6|TRBV9
CASSVAGDGNSPLHF
>16|TRBJ1-4|TRBV11-3
CASSLSPRATNEKLFF
>15|TRBJ2-3|TRBV4-2
CASRPLAGVRDTQYF
>14|TRBJ1-5|TRBV5-6
CASSSMTSYQPQHF
>14|TRBJ2-7|TRBV28
CASSPRQGSTEQYF
>16|TRBJ1-1|TRBV19
CASSIDGGQMNTEAFF
>13|TRBJ2-3|TRBV7-6
CASSLQRVSAQYF
>15|TRBJ1-5|TRBV28
CASSPGGDSNQPQHF
>11|TRBJ1-1|TRBV20-1
CSAQEYTEAFF
>15|TRBJ2-2|TRBV7-2
CASSWWRRETGELFF
>14|TRBJ2-5|TRBV7-9
CASSTRHNQETQYF
>14|TRBJ2-1|TRBV7-8
CASSYRDPRNEQFF
>16|TRBJ1-3|TRBV14
CASSQVRYSPGNTIYF
>15|TRBJ1-5|TRBV2
CASSEGFYSNQPQHF
>17|TRBJ1-3|TRBV19
CASSIRFAGVSGNTIYF
>17|TRBJ1-5|TRBV4-2
CASSQDFGGRGPQPQHF
>13|TRBJ2-7|TRBV4-1
CASSRVGSYEQYF
>15|TRBJ2-7|TRBV19
CASSRTGGSLGEQYF
>17|TRBJ2-7|TRBV21-1
CASSNPSPGQDSYEQYF
>14|TRBJ2-7|TRBV25-1
CASSTRTGRDEQYF
>15|TRBJ1-1|TRBV6-5
CASSYSAGANTEAFF
>14|TRBJ2-7|TRBV7-2
CASSLAGPYYEQYF
>10|TRBJ1-2|TRBV20-1
CSARDGGYTF
>15|TRBJ2-7|TRBV4-1
CASSHQGLDPYEQYF
>14|TRBJ1-1|TRBV5-1
CASSSRGLNTEAFF
>18|TRBJ2-1|TRBV4-1
CASSPLTSGYSLGNEQFF
>14|TRBJ1-5|TRBV5-6
CASSFGYSNQPQHF
>14|TRBJ1-1|TRBV19
CASSIRQLNTEAFF
>16|TRBJ1-5|TRBV7-9
CASSLTEAGGNQPQHF